This entry concerns a single TCR beta chain. Antigen specificity is unknown. Produced via immunoSEQ multiplex PCR; TCRdb's table is partial and in-frame only. The repertoire has 130,000 to 150,000 clones, 88% of them found once; the top ten carry 5% to 6.5%. The germline V gene has CDR1 LGHNA and CDR2 YNFKEQ. Germline trimming cut 4 bases from V and 0 bases from J; bases unmatched to any gene: 8. The CDR3 runs to 17 residues. The source of the sample is a study of T cell responses to AZD1222 COVID-19 vaccine. Regarding the study as a whole: Dominant at 160-218 and 743-854, vaccine-associated CD4 TCRs also spanned spike. White British donors predominated, females outnumbered males, and clonal diversity was possibly underestimated. Spike-specific TCRs gained breadth and depth after people received two AZD1222 doses.

The input for sequencing was peripheral blood, taken 28 days after the second dose of the MenACWY control vaccine. The chain links TRBV4-2 to TRBJ2-7, with TRBD2 matching 11 bases. The receptor comes from an adult who received the MenACWY meningococcal vaccine as a control. CDR3 nucleotide sequence: TGTGCCAGCAGCCCCATGTCCGGGACTAGCGGCTCCTACGAGCAGTACTTC. It is translated as CASSPMSGTSGSYEQYF.